These 19 T cell receptor beta chains were all obtained from the same sample, sequenced in a study of blood T cell repertoires in COVID-19. The table came from immunoSEQ multiplex PCR; TCRdb's copy has only in-frame clones and leaves some out. The repertoire holds about 220,000 clones, about 80% seen once, with 1.3% in the top ten. Sequencing was done on a sample of PBMCs or T cells enriched from blood (not recorded which). Receptors originate from a woman between 35 and 50 years old with acute COVID-19.

V and J are TRBV24-1 and TRBJ2-1; 7 bases are a match to TRBD1. The CDR3 sequence is 15 residues long. The germline V gene encodes CDR1 KGHDR and CDR2 SFDVKD. J was trimmed by 5 bases and V by 3 bases; bases with no gene match: 6. The CDR3, as DNA: TGTGCCACCAGTGATCCGACAGGGCGGGACAATGAGCAGTTCTTC. Translated, it gives CATSDPTGRDNEQFF.

This chain links TRBV11-2 with TRBJ1-4; no clear D gene. Germline CDR1 and CDR2: SGHAT and FQNNGV. The length of the CDR3 is 15 residues. V shed 1 base and J shed 6 bases, with 12 bases lying between them. The CDR3 here is CASSLGANKYEKLFF. The CDR3 region has the DNA TGTGCCAGCAGCTTAGGGGCCAATAAATATGAAAAACTGTTTTTT.

This chain uses TRBV12-3 or TRBV12-4 with TRBJ2-2; no firm D call. CDR3 length: 12 amino acids. V gave up 3 bases and J gave up 8 bases, with 7 bases separating them. This CDR3 is CASSLSLGELFF. CDR3 in DNA: TGTGCCAGCAGTTTGAGTCTAGGGGAGCTGTTTTTT.

The chain has TRBV5-1 and TRBJ2-1; no clear D. This CDR3 is 15 amino acids long. CDR1 SGHRS and CDR2 YFSETQ come from the germline V gene. Between the trimmed V and J ends, which lost 0 bases and 2 bases, there was a span of 9 bases. The chain's CDR3 is CASSLEAGTYNEQFF. The CDR3 coding sequence is TGCGCCAGCAGCTTGGAAGCCGGTACCTACAATGAGCAGTTCTTC. Using reference TRBV5-1 and TRBJ2-1 for the parts outside the CDR3, the full variable domain is KAGVTQTPRYLIKTRGQQVTLSCSPISGHRSVSWYQQTPGQGLQFLFEYFSETQRNKGNFPGRFSGRQFSNSRSEMNVSTLELGDSALYLCASSLEAGTYNEQFFGPGTRLTVL.

This chain uses TRBV6-5 with TRBJ2-7, with a tentative D call TRBD1 (6 bases). V lost 8 bases, J lost 4 bases, and 18 bases lay in between. Germline values: CDR1 MNHEY, CDR2 SVGAGI. The CDR3 totals 14 residues. CDR3 residues: CASVLGAVEYEQYF. The CDR3 region has the DNA TGTGCCAGCGTACTGGGGGCGGTGGAGTACGAGCAGTACTTC.

The chain links TRBV7-6 to TRBJ1-2, with 8 bases identical to TRBD1. The germline V gene has CDR1 SGHVS and CDR2 FNYEAQ. This CDR3 contains 15 residues. With 2 bases clipped from V and 3 bases from J, the junction kept 5 bases outside the gene matches. This chain's CDR3 is CASSLTGGGDYGYTF. CDR3 in DNA: TGTGCCAGCAGCTTAACAGGGGGAGGAGACTATGGCTACACCTTC.

V and J are TRBV30 and TRBJ1-2; D gene unclear. The CDR3 covers 15 residues. Germline V lookup: CDR1 GTSNPN, CDR2 SVGIG (reference sequence). The germline V and J ends were trimmed by 2 bases and 3 bases, with 16 bases remaining between them. CDR3 DNA: TGTGCCTGGAGTTATGACCAAACGGGGTACTATGGCTACACCTTC. It codes for CAWSYDQTGYYGYTF.

There are many counts of this clone. V gene TRBV18 combines with J gene TRBJ2-7; D possibly corresponds to TRBD2 (5 bases). CDR3 length equals 14 residues. Trimming pared 0 bases from V and 2 bases from J, leaving 8 bases between. Germline values: CDR1 KGHSH, CDR2 LQKENI. The CDR3: CASSPPPGTYEQYF. For the CDR3, the DNA is TGTGCCAGCTCACCACCTCCGGGAACCTACGAGCAGTACTTC. The variable domain in full, completed from reference TRBV18 and TRBJ2-7, reads NAGVMQNPRHLVRRRGQEARLRCSPMKGHSHVYWYRQLPEEGLKFMVYLQKENIIDESGMPKERFSAEFPKEGPSILRIQQVVRGDSAAYFCASSPPPGTYEQYFGPGTRLTVT.

This chain uses TRBV18 with TRBJ1-1, with a possible D match to TRBD1 (5 bases). The CDR3 covers 16 residues. With 3 bases removed from V and 0 bases from J, the gap between germline ends came to 14 bases. Germline CDR1 and CDR2: KGHSH and LQKENI. The CDR3, as DNA: TGTGCCAGCTCACCCGATCAGGGCGCCCTGAACACTGAAGCTTTCTTT. Translated, it gives CASSPDQGALNTEAFF. Supplemented by reference TRBV18 and TRBJ1-1, the full variable domain reads NAGVMQNPRHLVRRRGQEARLRCSPMKGHSHVYWYRQLPEEGLKFMVYLQKENIIDESGMPKERFSAEFPKEGPSILRIQQVVRGDSAAYFCASSPDQGALNTEAFFGQGTRLTVV.

V usage is TRBV7-3 and J usage is TRBJ2-7; 9 nucleotides align to TRBD2. This CDR3 is built from 16 residues. The V segment lost 2 bases and the J segment 7 bases; nucleotides outside the gene matches: 12. The germline V gene encodes CDR1 SGHTA and CDR2 FQGTGA. The CDR3 loop is CASSLEPSGMAIEQYF. DNA of the CDR3: TGTGCCAGCAGCTTAGAACCTAGCGGGATGGCTATTGAGCAGTACTTC.

The chain recombines TRBV28 with TRBJ1-3, with a weak D call TRBD1 (5 bases). Between the trimmed V and J ends, which lost 6 bases and 0 bases, there was a span of 12 bases. The V gene's germline CDR1 is MDHEN and CDR2 SYDVKM. The CDR3 is 15 residues long. The CDR3 loop reads CASRPQGVSGNTIYF. CDR3 nucleotides: TGTGCCAGCAGACCCCAGGGTGTCTCTGGAAACACCATATATTTT.

This chain connects TRBV6-5 to TRBJ1-6; D is ambiguous. Germline V gives CDR1 MNHEY, CDR2 SVGAGI. V was pared by 7 bases and J by 6 bases, with 16 bases between. The CDR3 length is 15 residues. The chain's CDR3 is CASKIEGLGNSPLHF. The CDR3 DNA follows: TGTGCCAGCAAGATCGAGGGTCTTGGTAATTCACCCCTCCACTTT.

The chain employs TRBV5-1 and TRBJ1-2; D perhaps matches TRBD1 (5 bases). This CDR3 region has 13 residues. Trimming removed 6 bases at V and 3 bases at J, with 12 bases between. Germline CDR1 reads SGHRS; CDR2 reads YFSETQ. DNA of the CDR3: TGCGCCAGCATGGAAGGGGCAGACTATGGCTACACCTTC. Translating gives CASMEGADYGYTF.

The chain recombines TRBV18 with TRBJ1-2, with a possible D match to TRBD1 (5 bases). In germline, CDR1 is KGHSH, CDR2 LQKENI. V shed 5 bases and J shed 5 bases, with 12 bases lying between them. The CDR3 spans 13 residues. Written as DNA, the CDR3 is TGTGCCAGCTCAAACGACAGAAGGTATGGCTACACCTTC. Amino acid sequence: CASSNDRRYGYTF.

The chain has TRBV25-1 and TRBJ2-5; TRBD2 matches at 10 bases. J lost 3 bases, V lost 7 bases, and 5 bases had no gene match. The CDR3 extends over 14 amino acids. Germline CDR1 reads MGHDK; CDR2 reads SYGVNS. The CDR3 loop is CASTPLAGEETQYF. CDR3 bases: TGTGCCAGCACACCCCTAGCGGGGGAAGAGACCCAGTACTTC. Full variable domain (outside the CDR3, taken from reference TRBV25-1 and TRBJ2-5): EADIYQTPRYLVIGTGKKITLECSQTMGHDKMYWYQQDPGMELHLIHYSYGVNSTEKGDLSSESTVSRIRTEHFPLTLESARPSHTSQYLCASTPLAGEETQYFGPGTRLLVL.

With regard to this clone: A read error may be the cause here, since a much bigger clone is one base away. Within the sample, other DNA sequences also encode this same CDR3. This rearrangement joins TRBV15 to TRBJ2-7; TRBD2 matches at 14 bases. Germline loops: CDR1 LNHNV, CDR2 YYDKDF (reference sequence). This CDR3 has 20 amino acids. The V gene end was trimmed by 3 bases and the J gene end by 3 bases; junction bases not matched to a gene: 16. The CDR3 here is CATSSIYTGTSGRRNYEQYF. The DNA of the CDR3 is TGTGCCACCAGCAGTATCTATACCGGGACTAGCGGGAGAAGAAACTACGAGCAGTACTTC.

The CDR3 region is CASSKGTGGGYEQYF. The CDR3 nucleotides read TGTGCCAGCAGCAAAGGGACAGGGGGAGGGTACGAGCAGTACTTC. The chain links TRBV11-3 to TRBJ2-7; 11 nucleotides agree with TRBD1. Germline assignment: CDR1 SGHNT and CDR2 YENEEA. The CDR3 loop spans 15 amino acids. Trimming cost V 5 bases and J 4 bases; bases outside gene matches: 7.

The chain joins TRBV6-2 or TRBV6-3 to TRBJ1-1; D gene unclear. The CDR3 has 14 amino acids. Trimming stripped 6 bases from V and 2 bases from J, with 13 bases between. Germline CDR1 and CDR2: MNHEY and SVGEGT. Here the CDR3 reads CASSERQANTEAFF. CDR3 in DNA: TGTGCCAGCAGCGAGCGGCAGGCCAACACTGAAGCTTTCTTT.

The chain is built from TRBV28 and TRBJ2-3, with D possibly being TRBD2 (7 bases). V was clipped by 6 bases and J by 3 bases, with 25 bases between them. This CDR3 contains 18 residues. Germline V gene data show CDR1 as MDHEN and CDR2 as SYDVKM. CDR3 nucleotides: TGTGCCAGCAGATCACCTTCCGAGGGGGTACTAGCGACAGATACGCAGTATTTT. Its translation is CASRSPSEGVLATDTQYF. The whole variable domain, remainder taken from reference TRBV28 and TRBJ2-3, is DVKVTQSSRYLVKRTGEKVFLECVQDMDHENMFWYRQDPGLGLRLIYFSYDVKMKEKGDIPEGYSVSREKKERFSLILESASTNQTSMYLCASRSPSEGVLATDTQYFGPGTRLTVL.